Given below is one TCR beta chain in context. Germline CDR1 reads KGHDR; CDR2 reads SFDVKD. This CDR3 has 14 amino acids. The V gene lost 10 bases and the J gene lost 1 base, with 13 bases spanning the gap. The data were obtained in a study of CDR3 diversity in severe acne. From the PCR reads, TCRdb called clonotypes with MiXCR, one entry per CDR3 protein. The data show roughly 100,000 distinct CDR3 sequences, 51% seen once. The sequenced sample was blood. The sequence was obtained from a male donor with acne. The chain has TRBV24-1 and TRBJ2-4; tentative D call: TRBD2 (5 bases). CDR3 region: CATSAPGAKNIQYF. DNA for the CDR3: TGTGCCACTTCAGCCCCGGGGGCCAAAAACATTCAGTACTTC.